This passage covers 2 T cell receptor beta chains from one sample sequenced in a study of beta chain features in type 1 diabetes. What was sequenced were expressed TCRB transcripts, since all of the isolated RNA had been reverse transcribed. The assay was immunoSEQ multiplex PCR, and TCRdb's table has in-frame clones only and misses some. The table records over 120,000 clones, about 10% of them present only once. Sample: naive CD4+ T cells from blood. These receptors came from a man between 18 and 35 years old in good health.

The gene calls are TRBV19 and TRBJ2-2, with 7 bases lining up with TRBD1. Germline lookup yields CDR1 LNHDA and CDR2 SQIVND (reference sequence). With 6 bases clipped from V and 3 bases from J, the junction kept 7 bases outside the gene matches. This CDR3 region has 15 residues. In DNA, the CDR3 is TGTGCCAGTAGAGGGACAGAGTATTACACCGGGGAGCTGTTTTTT. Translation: CASRGTEYYTGELFF.

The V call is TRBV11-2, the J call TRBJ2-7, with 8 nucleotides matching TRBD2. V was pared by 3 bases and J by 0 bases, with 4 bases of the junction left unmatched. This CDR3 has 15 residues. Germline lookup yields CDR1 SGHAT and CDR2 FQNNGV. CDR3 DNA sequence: TGTGCCAGCAGCTTCCAGCGGGGGAGCTCCTACGAGCAGTACTTC. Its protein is CASSFQRGSSYEQYF.